These 18 T cell receptor beta chains were all obtained from the same sample, sequenced in a study of OX40 agonist ivuxolimab in advanced cancers. Assay: immunoSEQ multiplex PCR; the TCRdb copy retains only in-frame clones and omits some. The sample has about 43,000 clones; roughly 94% are singletons. Material: CD4+ or CD8+ T cells sorted from blood, obtained in a trial of the OX40 agonist ivuxolimab. The receptors originated from an adult with an advanced solid tumor such as melanoma, head and neck, liver or kidney cancer.

This chain connects TRBV14 to TRBJ1-4; 9 bases fit TRBD1. V was pared by 3 bases and J by 5 bases, with 7 bases of the junction left unmatched. CDR1 is SGHDN, CDR2 FVKESK, per germline. The CDR3 runs to 16 residues. The CDR3, as DNA: TGTGCCAGCAGCCAGGCCGGGACAGGGTCGAATGAAAAACTGTTTTTT. Its protein is CASSQAGTGSNEKLFF.

This clone was found once. The CDR3 is CASSSGGEQYF. CDR3 in DNA: TGTGCCAGCAGTTCCGGCGGGGAGCAGTACTTC. This rearrangement joins TRBV27 to TRBJ2-7; perhaps TRBD2 as D (5 bases). V lost 4 bases to trimming and J lost 7 bases, with 8 bases between them. This CDR3 has 11 residues. Germline assignment: CDR1 MNHEY and CDR2 SMNVEV (reference sequence).

This sequence joins TRBV4-3 and TRBJ2-7; 12 nucleotides line up with TRBD2. V trimming: 3 bases; J trimming: 3 bases; junction bases outside the gene matches: 6. The CDR3 has 16 residues. The germline CDR1 and CDR2 sequences are LGHNA and YSLEER. CDR3 amino acids: CASSHTTSGSLYEQYF. In nucleotides, the CDR3 is TGCGCCAGCAGCCACACGACTAGCGGGAGTCTCTACGAGCAGTACTTC.

The chain joins TRBV10-2 to TRBJ2-5; no definite D call. The CDR3 runs to 11 residues. Trimming shortened V by 6 bases and J by 9 bases, and 11 bases separated the two germline ends. The germline V gene encodes CDR1 WSHSY and CDR2 SAAADI. The CDR3 protein is CASREARAQYF. CDR3 coding DNA: TGCGCCAGCAGAGAAGCGCGCGCCCAGTACTTC.

The chain carries TRBV9 and TRBJ2-7, with 13 bases matching TRBD2. Germline V gene lookup returns CDR1 SGDLS and CDR2 YYNGEE. The trim removed 3 bases at V and 7 bases at J, leaving 13 bases unmatched. This CDR3 comprises 17 residues. In nucleotides, the CDR3 is TGTGCCAGCAGCGATGGGGGCACTAGCGGGAGGGCTCGGGAGCAGTACTTC. This codes for CASSDGGTSGRAREQYF.

In the case of this clone: Its ends do not fully match the called genes, so a read error is possible. This chain connects TRBV5-6 to TRBJ1-3; no definite D call. Germline CDR1 and CDR2: SGHDT and YYEEEE. This CDR3 spans 14 amino acids. This chain's CDR3 is CASSLGSSGNTIYF. The CDR3 bases are TGTGCCAGCAGTTTGGGTTCCTCTGGAAACACCATATATTTT.

The rearrangement links TRBV4-1 to TRBJ2-1; 7 bases agree with TRBD2. This CDR3 comprises 17 residues. V lost 0 bases, J lost 3 bases, and 8 bases stayed unmatched. Germline V gives CDR1 MGHRA, CDR2 YSYEKL. The CDR3 region is CASSQDVGLADYNEQFF. The CDR3 bases are TGCGCCAGCAGCCAAGATGTGGGGCTAGCGGACTACAATGAGCAGTTCTTC.

The chain uses TRBV5-1 and TRBJ2-2; the match to TRBD2 covers 8 bases. Germline CDR1 is SGHRS and CDR2 is YFSETQ. V shed 0 bases and J 3 bases; nucleotides not matched to a gene: 10. This CDR3 region has 18 residues. CDR3 DNA sequence: TGCGCCAGCAGCTTGGACCTTACAAGCGGGAGTGACACCGGGGAGCTGTTTTTT. Amino acids: CASSLDLTSGSDTGELFF.

The chain links TRBV30 to TRBJ2-7; TRBD1 matches 9 bases. The germline CDR1 and CDR2 sequences are GTSNPN and SVGIG (reference sequence). With 1 base clipped from V and 4 bases from J, the junction kept 14 bases outside the gene matches. This CDR3 is built from 17 residues. CDR3 in amino acids: CAWSELFTGQGSYEQYF. The CDR3 bases are TGTGCCTGGAGTGAACTCTTCACCGGACAGGGGTCATACGAGCAGTACTTC.

This chain links TRBV6-5 with TRBJ2-7, with 7 bases identical to TRBD1. CDR3 length equals 13 residues. Germline assignment: CDR1 MNHEY and CDR2 SVGAGI. V lost 4 bases to trimming and J lost 3 bases; unmatched junction nucleotides: 3. This CDR3 reads CASSWDRGYEQYF. The CDR3 DNA sequence: TGTGCCAGCAGTTGGGACAGAGGCTACGAGCAGTACTTC.

The chain carries TRBV7-2 and TRBJ1-1; D may be TRBD1 (6 bases). V was pared by 5 bases and J by 8 bases, with 9 bases between. The CDR3 has 11 amino acids. Germline V gene sequence: CDR1 SGHTA, CDR2 FQGNSA. The CDR3, as DNA: TGTGCCAGCAGCCCCGGGACAGAAGCTTTCTTT. Its translation: CASSPGTEAFF.

The chain employs TRBV27 and TRBJ2-6; 8 bases line up with TRBD1. The germline V gene encodes CDR1 MNHEY and CDR2 SMNVEV (reference sequence). J was trimmed by 5 bases and V by 6 bases; bases with no gene match: 6. The CDR3 sequence is 15 residues long. The CDR3 loop is CASRGQGAWANVLTF. DNA for the CDR3: TGTGCCAGCAGGGGCCAGGGGGCCTGGGCCAACGTCCTGACTTTC.

The CDR3 coding sequence is TGTGCCAGCAGAGAGGGCCTACATAGCAATCAGCCCCAGCATTTT. Protein product: CASREGLHSNQPQHF. The chain has TRBV6-1 and TRBJ1-5; D is undetermined. The V and J ends lost 6 bases and 0 bases respectively, with 12 bases between them. This CDR3 contains 15 residues. The germline V gene encodes CDR1 MNHNS and CDR2 SASEGT.

The chain employs TRBV5-1 and TRBJ2-7; D uncertain. The CDR3 has 12 residues. Germline CDR1 and CDR2: SGHRS and YFSETQ. Trimming removed 2 bases at V and 6 bases at J, with 9 bases between. This chain's CDR3 is CASSFGTGEQYF. The CDR3 nucleotides are TGCGCCAGCAGCTTTGGAACTGGCGAGCAGTACTTC.

The chain uses TRBV20-1 and TRBJ2-7; TRBD1 aligns across 8 bases. Germline lookup yields CDR1 DFQATT and CDR2 SNEGSKA (reference sequence). V gave up 6 bases and J gave up 5 bases; unmatched junction bases: 3. The CDR3 consists of 11 residues. CDR3 nucleotides: TGCAGTGCCGACAGGGGCCACGAGCAGTACTTC. Protein product: CSADRGHEQYF.

The chain couples TRBV7-2 to TRBJ2-7; D perhaps matches TRBD2 (5 bases). The CDR3 totals 16 residues. The V gene's germline CDR1 is SGHTA and CDR2 FQGNSA. V lost 5 bases to trimming and J lost 6 bases, with 23 bases between them. Here the CDR3 DNA reads TGTGCCAGCAGCGCGATTTATATTAGGGCGGGCGGCGAGCAGTACTTC. It is translated as CASSAIYIRAGGEQYF.

The chain joins TRBV7-9 to TRBJ2-3; possible D gene TRBD2, 5 bases. V was trimmed by 7 bases and J by 4 bases, leaving 21 bases between them. The germline CDR1 and CDR2 sequences are SEHNR and FQNEAQ (reference sequence). The CDR3 length is 16 residues. CDR3 sequence reads: CASTFLGAGRADTQYF. CDR3 nucleotides: TGTGCCAGCACCTTTCTGGGTGCGGGTCGCGCAGATACGCAGTATTTT. Full variable domain (missing parts from reference TRBV7-9 and TRBJ2-3): DTGVSQNPRHKITKRGQNVTFRCDPISEHNRLYWYRQTLGQGPEFLTYFQNEAQLEKSRLLSDRFSAERPKGSFSTLEIQRTEQGDSAMYLCASTFLGAGRADTQYFGPGTRLTVL.

The genes are TRBV13 and TRBJ2-1; TRBD1 aligns across 10 bases. Trimming at V came to 4 bases and at J to 2 bases, leaving 5 bases not matched to a gene. Germline CDR1 is PRHDT and CDR2 is FYEKMQ (reference sequence). The CDR3 is 16 amino acids. This CDR3 is CASSSGTGDTYNEQFF. The CDR3 DNA follows: TGTGCCAGCAGCTCTGGGACAGGGGATACCTACAATGAGCAGTTCTTC.